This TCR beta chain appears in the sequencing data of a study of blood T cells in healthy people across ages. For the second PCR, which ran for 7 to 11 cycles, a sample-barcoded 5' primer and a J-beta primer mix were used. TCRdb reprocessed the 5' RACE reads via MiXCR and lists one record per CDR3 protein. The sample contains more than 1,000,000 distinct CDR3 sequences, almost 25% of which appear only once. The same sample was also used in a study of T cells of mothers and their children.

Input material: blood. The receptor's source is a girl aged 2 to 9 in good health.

The CDR3 nucleotides are TGTGCCAGCAGTTTAGGGGGGCCGAACTACGAGCAGTACTTC. Translated, it gives CASSLGGPNYEQYF. The chain combines TRBV27 with TRBJ2-7; possibly TRBD1 or TRBD2 for D (6 bases each). This CDR3 is built from 14 residues. Germline V gives CDR1 MNHEY, CDR2 SMNVEV (reference sequence). V lost 2 bases and J lost 3, with 11 bases in between.